Shown below are 23 T cell receptor beta chains from a single sample sequenced in a study of cytomegalovirus exposure and HLA in healthy donors. The study ran its PCR with 60 Vbeta and 13 Jbeta primers. Using immunoSEQ multiplex PCR, the repertoire was profiled, and TCRdb retains in-frame clones only, with some absent. The sample includes around 63,000 clones, around 80% of them seen just once. Sequencing input: PBMCs. The receptors come from a woman between 25 and 40 years old in good health and CMV-seronegative.

With regard to this clone: At one end, the junction sequence differs from germline, possibly due to a read error. At the DNA level, this CDR3 is encoded by other sequences in the same sample as well. The gene calls are TRBV2 and TRBJ2-1, with D possibly matching TRBD2 (6 bases). From germline, CDR1 is SNHLY and CDR2 FYNNEI. CDR3 length: 15 amino acids. The DNA for the CDR3 is TGCGCCAGCAGTGAAGGCGGGGTCTCCTACAATGAGCAGTTCTTC. Translating it yields CASSEGGVSYNEQFF.

This rearrangement joins TRBV30 to TRBJ1-2, with TRBD1 as a possible D gene (6 bases). Germline V CDR1 and CDR2: GTSNPN, SVGIG (reference sequence). V gave up 0 bases and J gave up 4 bases, with 12 bases separating them. CDR3 length: 14 amino acids. The CDR3 sequence is CAWSVYRTAYGYTF. The CDR3 coding sequence is TGTGCCTGGAGTGTATATAGGACAGCCTATGGCTACACCTTC.

The CDR3 DNA follows: TGTGCCAGCAGCTTAGCCGTGAACACTGAAGCTTTCTTT. This gives the protein CASSLAVNTEAFF. The rearrangement joins TRBV13 to TRBJ1-1; D remains ambiguous. The CDR3 sequence is 13 residues long. The V gene's germline CDR1 is PRHDT and CDR2 FYEKMQ (reference sequence). The V and J ends lost 1 base and 0 bases respectively, with 3 bases between them.

The V call is TRBV19, the J call TRBJ2-3, with 9 positions matching TRBD2. Unmatched junction bases numbered 5, after V lost 4 bases and J lost 0 bases. Per the germline V gene, CDR1 is LNHDA and CDR2 is SQIVND (reference sequence). The CDR3 has 16 amino acids. The CDR3 is CASSKRGAYSTDTQYF. The CDR3, as DNA: TGTGCCAGTAGTAAGCGGGGGGCTTATAGCACAGATACGCAGTATTTT.

The chain employs TRBV6-1 and TRBJ1-2; 7 bases agree with TRBD1. Germline V lookup: CDR1 MNHNS, CDR2 SASEGT. V shed 6 bases and J 5 bases; nucleotides not matched to a gene: 9. The CDR3 spans 14 residues. The CDR3 reads CASRTTGTDYGYTF. The CDR3 coding sequence is TGTGCCAGCAGAACAACCGGGACAGATTATGGCTACACCTTC.

This chain's CDR3 is CASSQSSTTGNQPQHF. CDR3 sequence (DNA): TGCGCCAGCAGTCAATCGTCGACAACCGGAAATCAGCCCCAGCATTTT. The rearrangement links TRBV23-1 to TRBJ1-5; no clear D. TRBV23-1 is recorded as an ORF, its role being uncertain. This CDR3 contains 16 residues. The ends were cut back, 0 bases at V and 4 bases at J, with 13 bases in the middle.

This clone was counted a few times. The rearrangement links TRBV5-6 to TRBJ2-1; 15 bases agree with TRBD2. The CDR3 spans 15 residues. Trimming removed 4 bases from V and 12 bases from J; junction bases left unmatched: 8. The germline V gene encodes CDR1 SGHDT and CDR2 YYEEEE. This CDR3 is CASSLTGTSGGLQFF. The CDR3 bases are TGTGCCAGCAGCCTAACCGGGACTAGCGGGGGGTTGCAGTTCTTC.

The chain couples TRBV4-3 to TRBJ2-7; D gene uncertain. The CDR3 runs 16 residues. Germline CDR1 LGHNA, CDR2 YSLEER. V lost 0 bases, J lost 6 bases, and 18 bases lay in between. The CDR3 loop is CASSQDHRQGWSEQYF. The CDR3 DNA reads as TGCGCCAGCAGCCAAGATCACCGCCAAGGCTGGAGCGAGCAGTACTTC.

The V and J genes are TRBV7-6 and TRBJ2-1; TRBD2 matches 14 bases. Trimming took 1 base from V and 7 from J; bases not matched to a gene: 6. Germline CDR1 SGHVS, CDR2 FNYEAQ. This CDR3 spans 17 amino acids. The chain's CDR3 is CASSLVPGLAGDNEQFF. The CDR3 coding sequence is TGTGCCAGCAGCTTAGTCCCGGGACTAGCGGGGGATAATGAGCAGTTCTTC.

The V and J genes are TRBV7-8 and TRBJ1-6; TRBD1 matches at 9 bases. The CDR3 covers 15 residues. V was clipped by 4 bases and J by 7 bases; unmatched bases: 5. Germline CDR1 reads SGHVS; CDR2 reads FQNEAQ. CDR3 nucleotides: TGTGCCAGCAGCTCAAGGGACAGGGTAAATTCACCCCTCCACTTT. Residues: CASSSRDRVNSPLHF.

The chain couples TRBV5-1 to TRBJ2-1; possibly TRBD1 for D (5 bases). V was trimmed by 0 bases and J by 12 bases, leaving 13 bases between them. The CDR3 is made up of 13 amino acids. Germline-derived CDR1 and CDR2 are SGHRS and YFSETQ. This CDR3 is CASSLGPERGQFF. CDR3 DNA: TGCGCCAGCAGCTTGGGGCCCGAAAGGGGGCAGTTCTTC.

The chain joins TRBV11-2 to TRBJ1-1; 7 bases match TRBD1. CDR3 length: 14 amino acids. Germline V gives CDR1 SGHAT, CDR2 FQNNGV. J lost 3 bases, V lost 1 base, and 2 bases had no gene match. The CDR3 loop reads CASSLVTGDTEAFF. The CDR3 DNA reads as TGTGCCAGCAGCTTAGTTACAGGGGACACTGAAGCTTTCTTT.

The chain couples TRBV5-6 to TRBJ1-2; the D gene is possibly TRBD1 (5 bases). V was trimmed by 4 bases and J by 8 bases, leaving 18 bases between them. The CDR3 contains 14 residues. Germline CDR1 SGHDT, CDR2 YYEEEE. CDR3 DNA: TGTGCCAGCAGCCCGACGGGGGGACGCAGAGGCTACACCTTC. It codes for CASSPTGGRRGYTF.

This rearrangement joins TRBV6-5 to TRBJ2-1; 8 bases map to TRBD1. Germline loops: CDR1 MNHEY, CDR2 SVGAGI. The CDR3 sequence is 11 residues long. Losses at the gene ends were 2 bases for V and 15 bases for J; bases not matched to a gene: 3. The CDR3, as DNA: TGTGCCAGCAGTTACCGGGACAGGCCGTTCTTC. This sequence encodes CASSYRDRPFF.

The gene calls are TRBV6-1 and TRBJ2-4; TRBD1 agrees at 12 bases. V was pared by 1 base and J by 6 bases, with 13 bases of the junction left unmatched. CDR1 and CDR2 from the germline V gene are MNHNS and SASEGT. The CDR3 consists of 19 residues. The CDR3 sequence: CASSEEFRGTGGRRNIQYF. The CDR3 region has the DNA TGTGCCAGCAGTGAAGAGTTTAGGGGGACAGGGGGCCGGAGAAACATTCAGTACTTC.

V is TRBV11-2 and J is TRBJ1-1, with a weak D call TRBD1 (5 bases). Germline lookup yields CDR1 SGHAT and CDR2 FQNNGV. V lost 5 bases to trimming and J lost 2 bases, with 12 bases between them. This CDR3 is 14 amino acids long. CDR3 sequence reads: CASSRFTGNTEAFF. The CDR3 nucleotides read TGTGCCAGCAGCCGCTTCACAGGAAACACTGAAGCTTTCTTT.

This clone appeared a few times. The chain links TRBV6-1 to TRBJ1-2; perhaps TRBD1 as D (5 bases). The CDR3 contains 14 residues. V lost 3 bases to trimming and J lost 8 bases, with 16 bases between them. Germline CDR1 MNHNS, CDR2 SASEGT. This CDR3 is CASSDRDSLDGYTF. In nucleotides, the CDR3 is TGTGCCAGCAGTGACAGGGACTCGCTAGACGGCTACACCTTC.

This sequence joins TRBV7-9 and TRBJ2-1, with D uncertain. The CDR3 is 17 residues long. With 6 bases removed from V and 0 bases from J, the gap between germline ends came to 18 bases. Germline CDR1 reads SEHNR; CDR2 reads FQNEAQ (reference sequence). CDR3 residues: CASRKESALDSYNEQFF. CDR3 coding DNA: TGTGCCAGCAGAAAAGAATCAGCGCTAGACTCCTACAATGAGCAGTTCTTC. Full variable domain (rest looked up from reference TRBV7-9 and TRBJ2-1): DTGVSQNPRHKITKRGQNVTFRCDPISEHNRLYWYRQTLGQGPEFLTYFQNEAQLEKSRLLSDRFSAERPKGSFSTLEIQRTEQGDSAMYLCASRKESALDSYNEQFFGPGTRLTVL.

The genes are TRBV5-6 and TRBJ2-3; D not resolved. The CDR3 runs to 16 residues. The ends were cut back, 1 base at V and 2 bases at J, with 14 bases in the middle. Per the germline V gene, CDR1 is SGHDT and CDR2 is YYEEEE. As DNA, the CDR3 is TGTGCCAGCAGCTTGCCCGACTCTCACCACACAGATACGCAGTATTTT. It is translated as CASSLPDSHHTDTQYF.

The chain employs TRBV9 and TRBJ1-2, with D possibly being TRBD1 (5 bases). The germline V and J ends were trimmed by 3 bases and 6 bases, with 18 bases remaining between them. The CDR3 runs to 15 residues. Germline loops: CDR1 SGDLS, CDR2 YYNGEE. This CDR3 reads CASSGGVPGWDGYTF. As DNA, the CDR3 is TGTGCCAGCAGCGGTGGAGTACCAGGGTGGGATGGCTACACCTTC.

The rearrangement joins TRBV19 to TRBJ2-7; D might be TRBD2 (6 bases). Germline V gene lookup returns CDR1 LNHDA and CDR2 SQIVND (reference sequence). The CDR3 has 15 amino acids. Trimming took 1 base from V and 2 from J, leaving 12 bases between them. In nucleotides, the CDR3 is TGTGCCAGTAGTATAGTTAGCGGAGAGACCTACGAGCAGTACTTC. Amino acids: CASSIVSGETYEQYF.

This clone occurred once. This sequence joins TRBV7-2 and TRBJ2-3, with a tentative D call TRBD2 (5 bases). The CDR3 runs 16 residues. V was shortened by 4 bases and J by 0 bases, with 14 bases between the two germline ends. CDR1 is SGHTA and CDR2 is FQGNSA in the germline V gene. Written as DNA, the CDR3 is TGTGCCAGCAGCTCCCCTGTCCCGGGAAGCACAGATACGCAGTATTTT. Residues: CASSSPVPGSTDTQYF. Variable domain in full (rest from reference TRBV7-2 and TRBJ2-3): GAGVSQSPSNKVTEKGKDVELRCDPISGHTALYWYRQSLGQGLEFLIYFQGNSAPDKSGLPSDRFSAERTGGSVSTLTIQRTQQEDSAVYLCASSSPVPGSTDTQYFGPGTRLTVL.

V gene TRBV30 combines with J gene TRBJ1-2, with 10 positions matching TRBD1. The junction had 5 bases not matched to a gene; V was cut back by 5 bases and J by 8 bases. The CDR3 totals 12 residues. CDR1 and CDR2 (germline): GTSNPN, SVGIG (reference sequence). Here the CDR3 reads CAWGDRGGGYTF. DNA for the CDR3: TGTGCCTGGGGGGACAGGGGAGGGGGCTACACCTTC.